This T cell receptor (beta chain) was obtained from a study of CXCR3-negative and CXCR3-positive naive CD8 T cells (dated by TCRdb to between 2018 and 2020). In terms of the full investigation: In total, roughly 150 million TRB reads were obtained, or roughly 1.5 +/- 0.3 million reads per library. The diversity and physicochemical repertoire analyses included more than nine donors pooled from two independent experiments. TRBV-TRBJ cluster analysis included naive subsets from 5 donors and memory cells from 3 donors.

Reads for this sample came from a NextSeq 550. The Human TCR Profiling Kit (MiLaboratory) was used to make UMI-labeled 5' RACE TRB cDNA libraries. The full amount of extracted RNA was used for cDNA synthesis, and the full amount of resulting cDNA was used for PCR amplification. Libraries were prepared in parallel with an identical number of PCR cycles. As for the authors' bioinformatics: With a minimum of two reads required per UMI, MIGEC and MiXCR pulled out about 54,000 +/- 9,700 unique UMI-labeled TRB cDNA molecules from each library. On average, approximately 40,000 +/- 10,000 functional in-frame TRB CDR3 nucleotide clonotypes lacking stop codons were found per library. After each sample was downsampled to 5000 UMI-labeled TRB molecules, VDJtools was used to calculate diversity metrics such as normalized Shannon-Wiener and Chao1. VDJtools computed clonotype-size-weighted physicochemical properties of the central five CDR3 residues: interaction energy, strength, volume and Kidera factor 4. Through TCRdb reprocessing, the reads give one entry per CDR3 protein sequence; DNA is omitted. TCRdb assigned the V and J calls; the authors' analysis was not used. The table for this sample records tens of thousands of distinct CDR3 sequences. Around 0.53% of the sample is taken by the ten largest.

On this clonotype itself: Which antigen it targets is not known.

For every CD8+ T cell subset, over 250,000 cells were flow-sorted straight into RLT lysis buffer, and each subset was sorted in triplicate. To keep memory contaminants out, a stringent definition of naive CD8+ T cells was applied: CD45RO-CCR7+CD27+CD95-. Peripheral blood mononuclear cells were isolated from buffy coats using standard density gradient centrifugation. A FACSAria III was used to flow-sort naive CD8+ T cells into CXCR3-negative and CXCR3-positive populations. An RNeasy Mini Kit was used to extract total RNA from the sorted cells. Inclusive of the bounding cysteine and phenylalanine, the CDR3 is 11 residues long. There is no recorded DNA. As encoded in the germline V gene, CDR1 is SGHRS while CDR2 is YFSETQ. Overall results and qualifications from the work: Both naive subsets had comparably high repertoire diversity, while memory CD8+ T cells had much lower repertoire diversity. CXCR3 expression partially decreased after cryopreservation, so most assays used freshly isolated PBMCs. Similar TRBV-TRBJ usage was shown by naive CXCR3-negative and CXCR3-positive cells from the same donor, whereas distinct patterns were shown by memory cells. Compared with CXCR3-negative naive cells, CXCR3-positive naive cells had TRB CDR3s with higher hydrophobicity (lower Kidera factor 4), lower energy, and higher strength and volume indices. Because surface CD5, which is linked to self-reactivity in mice, was comparable between the naive subsets, TCR interaction strength was also inferred from TRB CDR3 physicochemical properties.

The sequence is built from TRBV5-1 and TRBJ1-1. The TCR sequence derives from a human donor in good health. Some clones in this sample may be carry-over from other donors' samples. Material for sequencing was naive CXCR3+ CD8+ T cells from blood. The cell subset or site label, as the study defines it: CD45RO-CCR7+CD27+CD95- naive CD8+ T cells expressing CXCR3 (TNR3+). The CDR3 loop reads CASSLNGEAFF.